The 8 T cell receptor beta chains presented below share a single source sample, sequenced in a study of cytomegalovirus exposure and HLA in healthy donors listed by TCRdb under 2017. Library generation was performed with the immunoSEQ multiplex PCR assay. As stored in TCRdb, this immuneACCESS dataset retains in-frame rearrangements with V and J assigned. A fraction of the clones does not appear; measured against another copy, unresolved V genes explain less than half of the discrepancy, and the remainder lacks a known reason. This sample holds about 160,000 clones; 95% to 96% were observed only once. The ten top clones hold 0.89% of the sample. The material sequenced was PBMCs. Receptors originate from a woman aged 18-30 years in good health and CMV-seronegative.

CDR3 loop: CASSRQGTLKTGELFF. CDR3 in DNA: TGCGCCAGCAGCCGACAGGGAACTTTGAAAACCGGGGAGCTGTTTTTT. This rearrangement joins TRBV4-3 to TRBJ2-2, with 7 bases identical to TRBD1. V gave up 4 bases and J gave up 5 bases; unmatched junction bases: 10. Germline V lookup: CDR1 LGHNA, CDR2 YSLEER. This CDR3 region has 16 residues.

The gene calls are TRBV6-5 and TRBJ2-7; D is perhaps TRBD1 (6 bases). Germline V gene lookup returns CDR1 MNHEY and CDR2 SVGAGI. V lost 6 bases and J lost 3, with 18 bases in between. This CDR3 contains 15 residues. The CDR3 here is CASSDPRDRSYEQYF. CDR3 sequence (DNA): TGTGCCAGCAGCGACCCCCGTGACAGGAGCTACGAGCAGTACTTC.

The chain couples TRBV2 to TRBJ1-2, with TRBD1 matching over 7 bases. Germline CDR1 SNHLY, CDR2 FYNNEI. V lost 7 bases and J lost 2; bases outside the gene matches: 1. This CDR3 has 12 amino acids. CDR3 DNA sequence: TGTGCCAGCAAGGGACAGAACTATGGCTACACCTTC. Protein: CASKGQNYGYTF.

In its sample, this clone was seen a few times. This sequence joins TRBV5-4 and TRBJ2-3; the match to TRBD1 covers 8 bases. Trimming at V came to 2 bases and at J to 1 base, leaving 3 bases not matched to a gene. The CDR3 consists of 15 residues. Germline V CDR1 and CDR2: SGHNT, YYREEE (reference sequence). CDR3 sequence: CASSFGQGRTDTQYF. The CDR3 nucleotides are TGTGCCAGCAGCTTCGGACAGGGTCGCACAGATACGCAGTATTTT.

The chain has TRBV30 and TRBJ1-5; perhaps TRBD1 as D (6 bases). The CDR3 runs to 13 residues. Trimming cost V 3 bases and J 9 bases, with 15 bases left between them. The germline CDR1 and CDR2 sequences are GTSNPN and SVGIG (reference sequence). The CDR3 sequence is CAWSLGGTTPQHF. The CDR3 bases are TGTGCCTGGAGCCTAGGGGGGACTACGCCCCAGCATTTT.

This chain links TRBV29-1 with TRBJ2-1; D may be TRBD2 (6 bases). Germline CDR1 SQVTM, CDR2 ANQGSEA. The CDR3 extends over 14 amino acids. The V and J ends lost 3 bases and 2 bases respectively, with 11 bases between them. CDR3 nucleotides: TGCAGCGTTGAGGCGGGGCCGACCTACAATGAGCAGTTCTTC. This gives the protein CSVEAGPTYNEQFF.

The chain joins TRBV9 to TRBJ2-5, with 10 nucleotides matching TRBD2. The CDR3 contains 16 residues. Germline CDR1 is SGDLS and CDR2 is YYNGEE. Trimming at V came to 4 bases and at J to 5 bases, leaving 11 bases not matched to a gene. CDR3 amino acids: CASSPDLAGGRETQYF. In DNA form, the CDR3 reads TGTGCCAGCAGCCCTGATTTAGCGGGGGGCCGCGAGACCCAGTACTTC.

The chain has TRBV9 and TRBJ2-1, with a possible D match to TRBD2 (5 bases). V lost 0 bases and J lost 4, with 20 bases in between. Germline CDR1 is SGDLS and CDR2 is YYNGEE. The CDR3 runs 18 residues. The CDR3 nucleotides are TGTGCCAGCAGCGTAGGAGAGGGATCGTCAAACGGGTACAATGAGCAGTTCTTC. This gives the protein CASSVGEGSSNGYNEQFF.